The 25 T cell receptor beta chains reported below all come from one sample, sequenced in a study of cytomegalovirus exposure and HLA in healthy donors. The repertoire was sequenced with immunoSEQ multiplex PCR; TCRdb's copy has only in-frame clones and lacks some. The sample lists about 360,000 clones, 86% occurring once. Sequencing used PBMCs. These receptors were obtained from a woman under 30 in good health and CMV-seronegative.

This chain connects TRBV14 to TRBJ2-7, with 10 bases that match TRBD2. Unmatched junction bases numbered 2, after V lost 4 bases and J lost 2 bases. From germline, CDR1 is SGHDN and CDR2 FVKESK. The CDR3 spans 14 residues. The CDR3 DNA is TGTGCCAGCAGCCCCACTAGCGGGGCCTACGAGCAGTACTTC. Translating it yields CASSPTSGAYEQYF.

The J gene is TRBJ2-1, the V gene TRBV28; D remains ambiguous. With 6 bases removed from V and 3 bases from J, the gap between germline ends came to 12 bases. The CDR3 covers 14 residues. Germline loops: CDR1 MDHEN, CDR2 SYDVKM. CDR3 sequence (DNA): TGTGCCAGCAGGGGTAACGACTTCTACAATGAGCAGTTCTTC. This sequence encodes CASRGNDFYNEQFF.

This clone has more than one count but fewer than ten. This chain uses TRBV30 with TRBJ1-1; D ambiguous. Germline V gene data show CDR1 as GTSNPN and CDR2 as SVGIG (reference sequence). This CDR3 region has 10 residues. V was trimmed by 8 bases and J by 5 bases, leaving 9 bases between them. CDR3: CAGSSTEAFF. The CDR3 DNA reads as TGTGCCGGCAGTTCGACTGAAGCTTTCTTT.

The chain employs TRBV19 and TRBJ1-1, with a possible D match to TRBD1 (5 bases). V was trimmed by 7 bases and J by 1 base, leaving 7 bases between them. Looked up from germline, CDR1 is LNHDA and CDR2 is SQIVND (reference sequence). The CDR3 extends over 12 amino acids. CDR3 sequence: CASTGPNTEAFF. CDR3 nucleotide sequence: TGTGCCAGTACAGGGCCGAACACTGAAGCTTTCTTT.

The rearrangement joins TRBV5-4 to TRBJ2-3, with 14 bases that match TRBD2. V shed 4 bases and J 4 bases; nucleotides not matched to a gene: 5. CDR1 and CDR2 from the germline V gene are SGHNT and YYREEE (reference sequence). This CDR3 region has 16 residues. The CDR3 nucleotides read TGTGCCAGCAGCGGGGGGACTAGCGGGGGCTCAGATACGCAGTATTTT. It encodes CASSGGTSGGSDTQYF.

The rearrangement uses TRBV6-1 and TRBJ1-5, with D tentatively TRBD1 (5 bases). Trimming cost V 0 bases and J 9 bases, with 15 bases left between them. This CDR3 has 15 amino acids. Germline CDR1 MNHNS, CDR2 SASEGT. CDR3 amino acids: CASSEAERSGGPQHF. In DNA form, the CDR3 reads TGTGCCAGCAGTGAAGCGGAGAGATCCGGGGGGCCCCAGCATTTT.

This chain uses TRBV5-1 with TRBJ1-3, with 12 bases that match TRBD1. The germline gives CDR1 SGHRS, CDR2 YFSETQ. J gave up 0 bases and V 4 bases, and 11 bases lay outside the gene matches. CDR3 length: 19 amino acids. The CDR3 reads CASSRDRGPSSPSGNTIYF. CDR3 bases: TGCGCCAGCAGCCGGGACAGGGGGCCTTCCTCCCCCTCTGGAAACACCATATATTTT.

The rearrangement joins TRBV6-1 to TRBJ2-1; the D gene is possibly TRBD2 (5 bases). V lost 1 base, J lost 15 bases, and 10 bases lay in between. Germline CDR1 is MNHNS and CDR2 is SASEGT. CDR3 length equals 11 residues. The CDR3 nucleotides read TGTGCCAGCAGTGAAGAGGCTAGCAGGTTCTTC. Amino acid sequence: CASSEEASRFF.

V is TRBV28 and J is TRBJ2-7, with 8 bases aligning to TRBD2. The CDR3 is made up of 14 amino acids. The germline gives CDR1 MDHEN, CDR2 SYDVKM. V trimming: 10 bases; J trimming: 0 bases; junction bases outside the gene matches: 8. CDR3 nucleotides: TGTGCCACGTCAGCGGGGGTGAGCTCCTACGAGCAGTACTTC. Translation: CATSAGVSSYEQYF.

The J gene is TRBJ2-7, the V gene TRBV16; the match to TRBD1 covers 7 bases. Unmatched junction bases numbered 5, after V lost 3 bases and J lost 3 bases. This CDR3 has 14 residues. In germline, CDR1 is KGHSY, CDR2 FQNENV. As DNA, the CDR3 is TGTGCCAGCAGCCATTTCGGGACAGACTACGAGCAGTACTTC. The encoded protein is CASSHFGTDYEQYF.

The V gene is TRBV28, the J gene TRBJ2-5; 7 nucleotides line up with TRBD1. Germline V gene data show CDR1 as MDHEN and CDR2 as SYDVKM. Germline trimming cut 10 bases from V and 7 bases from J; bases unmatched to any gene: 9. CDR3 length: 12 amino acids. The CDR3 loop is CATRQGPWTQYF. The DNA of the CDR3 is TGTGCCACCCGACAGGGCCCGTGGACCCAGTACTTC.

V is TRBV28 and J is TRBJ2-7, with 7 nucleotides matching TRBD1. Germline trimming cut 6 bases from V and 2 bases from J; bases unmatched to any gene: 7. CDR1 is MDHEN, CDR2 SYDVKM, per germline. This CDR3 is 14 amino acids long. The CDR3, as DNA: TGTGCCAGCAGACGACAGGGTGGGACCTACGAGCAGTACTTC. Its translation is CASRRQGGTYEQYF.

The chain has TRBV27 and TRBJ2-1, with unresolved D. The V end was cut by 2 bases, the J end by 2 bases, with 7 bases between. Germline lookup yields CDR1 MNHEY and CDR2 SMNVEV (reference sequence). The CDR3 contains 14 residues. Here the CDR3 reads CASSLLSTYNEQFF. CDR3 nucleotide sequence: TGTGCCAGCAGTTTACTTAGCACCTACAATGAGCAGTTCTTC.

CDR3 DNA sequence: TGTGCCAGCAGTTACTCAGTAAACAGGGCCTATGGCTACACCTTC. Its translation is CASSYSVNRAYGYTF. The chain carries TRBV6-5 and TRBJ1-2, with D perhaps TRBD1 (6 bases). With 0 bases removed from V and 4 bases from J, the gap between germline ends came to 12 bases. CDR3 length: 15 residues. Germline V gene lookup returns CDR1 MNHEY and CDR2 SVGAGI.

The chain employs TRBV4-1 and TRBJ2-2; 12 bases agree with TRBD2. This CDR3 has 17 amino acids. Germline trimming cut 2 bases from V and 1 base from J; bases unmatched to any gene: 2. Germline V gene lookup returns CDR1 MGHRA and CDR2 YSYEKL. In DNA form, the CDR3 reads TGCGCCAGCAGCCAATCGGGACTAGCGGGGAACACCGGGGAGCTGTTTTTT. Protein product: CASSQSGLAGNTGELFF.

The chain's CDR3 is CASSPPGSPYEQYF. The CDR3 nucleotides read TGTGCCAGCAGCCCGCCCGGGTCCCCCTACGAGCAGTACTTC. The chain carries TRBV5-4 and TRBJ2-7, with D hard to call. Looked up from germline, CDR1 is SGHNT and CDR2 is YYREEE (reference sequence). Trimming left V 4 bases short and J 2 bases short, with 13 bases between. CDR3 length: 14 residues.

The chain couples TRBV27 to TRBJ2-7, with 7 bases lining up with TRBD1. The CDR3 runs 12 residues. Germline values: CDR1 MNHEY, CDR2 SMNVEV (reference sequence). The trim removed 7 bases at V and 6 bases at J, leaving 6 bases unmatched. DNA for the CDR3: TGTGCCAGCACCTCCCCAGGGGGCGAGCAGTACTTC. Translating it yields CASTSPGGEQYF.

The chain couples TRBV30 to TRBJ2-3, with a possible D match to TRBD2 (6 bases). With 1 base removed from V and 4 bases from J, the gap between germline ends came to 12 bases. This CDR3 spans 14 amino acids. Per the germline V gene, CDR1 is GTSNPN and CDR2 is SVGIG (reference sequence). The CDR3 protein is CAWSAGTQADTQYF. In DNA form, the CDR3 reads TGTGCCTGGAGTGCCGGGACTCAGGCAGATACGCAGTATTTT.

The chain uses TRBV5-6 and TRBJ2-7; 13 positions agree with TRBD2. CDR1 and CDR2 (germline): SGHDT, YYEEEE. V was pared by 2 bases and J by 6 bases, with 2 bases of the junction left unmatched. The CDR3 runs to 14 residues. The CDR3 loop is CASSLGLAGAEQYF. The CDR3 region has the DNA TGTGCCAGCAGCTTAGGACTAGCGGGGGCCGAGCAGTACTTC.

This clone was observed many times. V and J are TRBV5-1 and TRBJ2-3, with D possibly being TRBD1 (7 bases). The CDR3 totals 16 residues. The V end was cut by 3 bases, the J end by 0 bases, with 14 bases between. Germline CDR1 SGHRS, CDR2 YFSETQ. The DNA of the CDR3 is TGCGCCAGCAGCTCAGGGGGGTTTTCAAGCACAGATACGCAGTATTTT. Amino acids: CASSSGGFSSTDTQYF.

Concerning this clone: Other DNA sequences of this sample code for an identical CDR3. The V and J genes are TRBV6-5 and TRBJ1-1, with 11 positions matching TRBD1. V trimming: 4 bases; J trimming: 5 bases; junction bases outside the gene matches: 3. In germline, CDR1 is MNHEY, CDR2 SVGAGI. The CDR3 extends over 14 amino acids. CDR3 in DNA: TGTGCCAGCAGTTCCGGACAGGGGGCGACTGAAGCTTTCTTT. Translated: CASSSGQGATEAFF.

The rearrangement links TRBV27 to TRBJ2-1, with 8 bases lining up with TRBD1. The germline V gene has CDR1 MNHEY and CDR2 SMNVEV (reference sequence). The V and J ends lost 6 bases and 3 bases, in that order; junction bases with no gene match: 7. This CDR3 spans 15 amino acids. The CDR3 here is CASRGTGVHYNEQFF. CDR3 bases: TGTGCCAGCAGGGGGACAGGCGTCCACTACAATGAGCAGTTCTTC.

The gene calls are TRBV10-2 and TRBJ1-1; the match to TRBD1 covers 11 bases. Germline-derived CDR1 and CDR2 are WSHSY and SAAADI. V trimming: 8 bases; J trimming: 3 bases; junction bases outside the gene matches: 11. CDR3 length: 16 amino acids. The DNA for the CDR3 is TGCGCCAGCTCCCCCGGGACAGGGGGTTTGGACACTGAAGCTTTCTTT. Its translation is CASSPGTGGLDTEAFF.

This clone was seen just once. V and J are TRBV27 and TRBJ1-5; D is perhaps TRBD1 (5 bases). V was clipped by 6 bases and J by 5 bases, with 14 bases between them. The CDR3 spans 14 residues. Germline V CDR1 and CDR2: MNHEY, SMNVEV (reference sequence). The CDR3 protein is CASSNRQTYQPQHF. The DNA of the CDR3 is TGTGCCAGCAGCAATCGACAGACTTATCAGCCCCAGCATTTT.

The chain employs TRBV7-6 and TRBJ2-1; no clear D. The CDR3 loop spans 15 amino acids. Germline-derived CDR1 and CDR2 are SGHVS and FNYEAQ. Trimming took 4 bases from V and 2 from J, leaving 12 bases between them. The CDR3 loop is CASSSETAPYNEQFF. DNA of the CDR3: TGTGCCAGCAGCTCAGAGACTGCCCCCTACAATGAGCAGTTCTTC.